This note documents a single T cell receptor beta chain sequence. This CDR3 comprises 15 residues. The germline gives CDR1 SEHNR, CDR2 FQNEAQ (reference sequence). V was shortened by 2 bases and J by 7 bases, with 14 bases between the two germline ends. The entry originates in a study of shared clonotypes between healthy human individuals. Overall study: CD4 naive and CD4 memory each took three plates per donor, while CD8 naive took two and CD8 memory one.

Profiled with immunoSEQ multiplex PCR; TCRdb holds only in-frame clones, not every one. The table has around 600,000 clones, around 97% seen once. The clonotype comes from a woman between 25 and 40 years old in good health. Sequencing used naive CD4+ T cells sorted from blood. The subset: CD45RA+ positively selected. The rearrangement joins TRBV7-9 to TRBJ1-4; D is unclear. The DNA of the CDR3 is TGTGCCAGCAGCTTACCCGACCAAGCGACTGAAAAACTGTTTTTT. As protein: CASSLPDQATEKLFF.